The next 14 T cell receptor beta chains were all read from a single sample in a study of OX40 agonist ivuxolimab in advanced cancers. Libraries were prepared by immunoSEQ multiplex PCR; TCRdb keeps only in-frame clonotypes and omits some of them. The sample holds around 13,000 clones; 75% to 85% are singletons and the top ten take roughly 39%. The sequenced sample was CD4+ or CD8+ T cells sorted from blood, obtained in a trial of the OX40 agonist ivuxolimab. These receptor sequences come from an adult with an advanced solid tumor such as melanoma, head and neck, liver or kidney cancer.

The V call is TRBV19, the J call TRBJ2-6; unclear D gene. V was clipped by 1 base and J by 2 bases, with 27 bases between them. Germline V gene lookup returns CDR1 LNHDA and CDR2 SQIVND (reference sequence). The CDR3 is 22 amino acids. In DNA form, the CDR3 reads TGTGCCAGTAGTATAGCCCTAACGCAGTTGACAATCTCAACCCCTGGGGCCAACGTCCTGACTTTC. This encodes CASSIALTQLTISTPGANVLTF.

V and J are TRBV4-1 and TRBJ1-5; no reliable D call. Germline CDR1 and CDR2: MGHRA and YSYEKL. The CDR3 runs to 14 residues. The V and J ends lost 2 bases and 0 bases respectively, with 5 bases between them. DNA for the CDR3: TGCGCCAGCAGCCAAAAGAATAGCAATCAGCCCCAGCATTTT. It yields the protein CASSQKNSNQPQHF.

This clone was seen more than once but under ten times. CDR3 in DNA: TGCGCCAGCAGCCCGAAGGGGACTTCCTCTAATGAAAAACTGTTTTTT. Translated, it gives CASSPKGTSSNEKLFF. The rearrangement joins TRBV4-1 to TRBJ1-4; maybe TRBD1 (5 bases). CDR3 size: 16 residues. V was pared by 4 bases and J by 3 bases, with 15 bases between. Germline V gene lookup returns CDR1 MGHRA and CDR2 YSYEKL.

The chain links TRBV30 to TRBJ1-2, with D possibly being TRBD1 (6 bases). The CDR3 sequence is 13 residues long. The germline CDR1 and CDR2 sequences are GTSNPN and SVGIG (reference sequence). V lost 2 bases to trimming and J lost 4 bases, with 11 bases between them. CDR3 sequence: CAWSLDSGYGYTF. The CDR3 region has the DNA TGTGCCTGGAGTTTGGACAGTGGCTATGGCTACACCTTC.

The sample holds one count of this clone. This chain links TRBV30 with TRBJ2-6, with no clear D. Trimming cost V 0 bases and J 0 bases, with 6 bases left between them. The CDR3 runs to 15 residues. In germline, CDR1 is GTSNPN, CDR2 SVGIG (reference sequence). The CDR3 nucleotides are TGTGCCTGGAGTGTACCGAGCTCTGGGGCCAACGTCCTGACTTTC. Amino acid sequence: CAWSVPSSGANVLTF. Full variable domain (missing parts from reference TRBV30 and TRBJ2-6): SQTIHQWPATLVQPVGSPLSLECTVEGTSNPNLYWYRQAAGRGLQLLFYSVGIGQISSEVPQNLSASRPQDRQFILSSKKLLLSDSGFYLCAWSVPSSGANVLTFGAGSRLTVL.

The chain carries TRBV30 and TRBJ2-3, with a possible D match to TRBD2 (6 bases). There are 15 residues in the CDR3. Trimming cost V 2 bases and J 2 bases, with 14 bases left between them. Looked up from germline, CDR1 is GTSNPN and CDR2 is SVGIG (reference sequence). The CDR3 nucleotides are TGTGCCTGGAGTTCTATAACGGGAGTCACAGATACGCAGTATTTT. This codes for CAWSSITGVTDTQYF. The variable domain in full, completed from reference TRBV30 and TRBJ2-3, reads SQTIHQWPATLVQPVGSPLSLECTVEGTSNPNLYWYRQAAGRGLQLLFYSVGIGQISSEVPQNLSASRPQDRQFILSSKKLLLSDSGFYLCAWSSITGVTDTQYFGPGTRLTVL.

The chain is built from TRBV18 and TRBJ2-1; D gene uncertain. V was shortened by 5 bases and J by 8 bases, with 13 bases between the two germline ends. The CDR3 runs to 13 residues. Germline values: CDR1 KGHSH, CDR2 LQKENI. The CDR3 DNA follows: TGTGCCAGCTCAGAGCCTCCTCGGGATGAGCAGTTCTTC. Translated, it gives CASSEPPRDEQFF.

The gene calls are TRBV2 and TRBJ2-5; no clear D gene. CDR3 size: 11 residues. The V and J ends lost 0 bases and 5 bases respectively, with 1 base between them. Germline lookup yields CDR1 SNHLY and CDR2 FYNNEI. In nucleotides, the CDR3 is TGTGCCAGCAGTGAAGCGGAGACCCAGTACTTC. Its protein is CASSEAETQYF.

This clone counts as medium-sized. The gene calls are TRBV29-1 and TRBJ1-1; D is perhaps TRBD1 (6 bases). Trimming left V 3 bases short and J 1 base short, with 9 bases between. The germline V gene has CDR1 SQVTM and CDR2 ANQGSEA. The CDR3 sequence is 13 residues long. CDR3 nucleotides: TGCAGCGTTGATGGACAGACGAACACTGAAGCTTTCTTT. It specifies CSVDGQTNTEAFF. The full variable domain, completed using reference TRBV29-1 and TRBJ1-1, is SAVISQKPSRDICQRGTSLTIQCQVDSQVTMMFWYRQQPGQSLTLIATANQGSEATYESGFVIDKFPISRPNLTFSTLTVSNMSPEDSSIYLCSVDGQTNTEAFFGQGTRLTVV.

This chain uses TRBV19 with TRBJ1-2; D gene unclear. Germline V gene data show CDR1 as LNHDA and CDR2 as SQIVND (reference sequence). CDR3 length: 11 amino acids. The V end was cut by 7 bases, the J end by 8 bases, with 11 bases between. The CDR3 DNA is TGTGCCAGTACATCTGATGGGGGCTACACCTTC. Translation gives CASTSDGGYTF.

V usage is TRBV29-1 and J usage is TRBJ2-3, with 7 bases identical to TRBD1. Germline V gene data show CDR1 as SQVTM and CDR2 as ANQGSEA. V lost 4 bases to trimming and J lost 6 bases; unmatched junction nucleotides: 7. There are 13 residues in the CDR3. The CDR3: CSVVAGGRDTQYF. The CDR3, as DNA: TGCAGCGTTGTGGCAGGGGGAAGGGATACGCAGTATTTT.

The chain combines TRBV19 with TRBJ1-4, with D possibly being TRBD1 (5 bases). CDR3 size: 17 residues. Germline V lookup: CDR1 LNHDA, CDR2 SQIVND (reference sequence). Trimming pared 0 bases from V and 0 bases from J, leaving 11 bases between. The CDR3: CASSIDWDGPTNEKLFF. Written as DNA, the CDR3 is TGTGCCAGTAGTATAGATTGGGACGGCCCAACTAATGAAAAACTGTTTTTT.

The V call is TRBV2, the J call TRBJ1-1; no firm D call. The CDR3 has 14 residues. Germline V CDR1 and CDR2: SNHLY, FYNNEI. The germline V and J ends were trimmed by 2 bases and 1 base, with 8 bases remaining between them. For the CDR3, the DNA is TGTGCCAGCAGTGAATCGGGCCGGAACACTGAAGCTTTCTTT. Translated: CASSESGRNTEAFF. Full variable domain (remainder filled in from reference TRBV2 and TRBJ1-1): EPEVTQTPSHQVTQMGQEVILRCVPISNHLYFYWYRQILGQKVEFLVSFYNNEISEKSEIFDDQFSVERPDGSNFTLKIRSTKLEDSAMYFCASSESGRNTEAFFGQGTRLTVV.

The chain has TRBV9 and TRBJ1-2; 7 bases are shared with TRBD1. With V trimmed by 1 base and J by 6 bases, 12 bases remained unmatched. Per the germline V gene, CDR1 is SGDLS and CDR2 is YYNGEE. This CDR3 region has 16 residues. For the CDR3, the DNA is TGTGCCAGCAGCGTAACTGCAGGCACAGGGGCGGATGGCTACACCTTC. This encodes CASSVTAGTGADGYTF.